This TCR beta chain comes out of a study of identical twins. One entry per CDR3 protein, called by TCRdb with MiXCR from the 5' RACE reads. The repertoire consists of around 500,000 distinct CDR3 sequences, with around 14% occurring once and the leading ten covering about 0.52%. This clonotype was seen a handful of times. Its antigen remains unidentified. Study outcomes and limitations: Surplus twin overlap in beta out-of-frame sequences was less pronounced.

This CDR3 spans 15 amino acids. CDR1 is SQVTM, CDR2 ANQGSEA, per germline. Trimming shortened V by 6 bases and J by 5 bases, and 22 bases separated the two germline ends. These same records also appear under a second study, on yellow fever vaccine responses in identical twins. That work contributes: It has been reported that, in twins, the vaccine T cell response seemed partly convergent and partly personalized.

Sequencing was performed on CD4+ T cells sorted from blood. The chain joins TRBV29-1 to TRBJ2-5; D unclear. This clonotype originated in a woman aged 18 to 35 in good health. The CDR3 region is CSVARSQKNEETQYF. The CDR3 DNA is TGCAGCGTCGCAAGGTCACAGAAGAATGAGGAGACCCAGTACTTC.